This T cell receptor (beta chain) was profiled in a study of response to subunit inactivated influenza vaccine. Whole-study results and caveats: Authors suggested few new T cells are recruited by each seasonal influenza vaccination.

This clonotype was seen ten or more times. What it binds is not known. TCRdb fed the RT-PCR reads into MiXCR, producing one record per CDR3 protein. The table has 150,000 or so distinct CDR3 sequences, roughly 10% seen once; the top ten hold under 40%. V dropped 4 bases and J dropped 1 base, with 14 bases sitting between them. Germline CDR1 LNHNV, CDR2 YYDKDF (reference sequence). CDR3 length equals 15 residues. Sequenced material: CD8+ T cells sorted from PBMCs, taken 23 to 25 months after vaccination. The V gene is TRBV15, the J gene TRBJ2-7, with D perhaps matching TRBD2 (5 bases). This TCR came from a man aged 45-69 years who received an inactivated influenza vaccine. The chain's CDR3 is CATSKDYDPSYEQYF. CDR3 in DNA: TGTGCCACCAGCAAAGACTACGACCCTTCCTACGAGCAGTACTTC.